This is a list of T cell receptor beta chains from one sample in a study of CD4+ T cells in melanoma. Libraries were prepared by immunoSEQ multiplex PCR; TCRdb keeps only in-frame clonotypes and omits some of them. The top ten clones hold 1.5% of a sample with about 140,000 clones, approximately 91% of them seen once. These receptor sequences come from a human donor with melanoma. CDR3s include the opening cysteine and the closing phenylalanine or tryptophan. The D gene is left open where the match is weak. A clone size is listed for some rows: how often the clone was seen (once, few, many), or a class if it is expanded.

>TRBJ2-5|few|TRBV6-1|-
TGTGCCAGCAGTGTGGGACCCGGGGAGACCCAGTACTTC
CASSVGPGETQYF
>TRBJ1-1|-|TRBV29-1|TRBD1
TGCAGCGTTGTAGCGCCCCTGAGCAGGGGGCCGGATGACACTGAAGCTTTCTTT
CSVVAPLSRGPDDTEAFF
>TRBJ1-2|-|TRBV6-5|TRBD1
TGTGCCAGCAGGGCGACAGGGGTAAGGGGCTACACCTTC
CASRATGVRGYTF
>TRBJ1-3|once|TRBV6-5|TRBD1
TGTGCCAGCAGTTTCGGGAGACAGGGGAACACCATATATTTT
CASSFGRQGNTIYF
>TRBJ2-6|-|TRBV5-6|-
TGTGCCAGCAGCTTGCTGGGCCACTCTGGGGCCAACGTCCTGACTTTC
CASSLLGHSGANVLTF
>TRBJ1-1|-|TRBV19|TRBD1
TGTGCCAGTAGTGTCGACAGGGGAACCGCCACTGAAGCTTTCTTT
CASSVDRGTATEAFF
>TRBJ1-5|once|TRBV5-1|-
TGCGCCAGCAGCTTGGGAGGGGCCAATCAGCCCCAGCATTTT
CASSLGGANQPQHF
>TRBJ2-3|-|TRBV15|-
TGTGCCACCAGCAGAGGCCCCGACCTTGGCACAGATACGCAGTATTTT
CATSRGPDLGTDTQYF
>TRBJ1-2|-|TRBV7-8|TRBD1
TGTGCCAGCAGCTCTCAACCGGGACAGAACTATGGCTACACCTTC
CASSSQPGQNYGYTF
>TRBJ1-2|-|TRBV14|-
TGTGCCAGCAGCCAAAATGCATTGGGGGAAGCGACCTTC
CASSQNALGEATF
>TRBJ2-5|-|TRBV7-9|TRBD1
TGTGCCAGCAGCTTAGGAGGGACAGGAGGGGAGACCCAGTACTTC
CASSLGGTGGETQYF
>TRBJ2-7|-|TRBV15|-
TGTGCCACCAGCCCCGGGATAACCTACGAGCAGTACTTC
CATSPGITYEQYF
>TRBJ1-5|-|TRBV7-2|-
TGTGCCAGCAGCCCGCGGTCGAGGAACAATCAGCCCCAGCATTTT
CASSPRSRNNQPQHF
>TRBJ2-7|few|TRBV29-1|-
TGCAGCGGGCGGGACAGCTACGAGCAGTACTTC
CSGRDSYEQYF
>TRBJ1-5|few|TRBV9|-
TGTGCCAGCAGCGTAGACGTGGGCAATCAGCCCCAGCATTTT
CASSVDVGNQPQHF
>TRBJ2-2|few|TRBV7-6|TRBD1
TGTGCCAGCAGCCGGACAGGGTTCACCGGGGAGCTGTTTTTT
CASSRTGFTGELFF
>TRBJ2-7|-|TRBV25-1|TRBD2
TGTGCCAGCAGGGAACCCGGGGGGAACTACGAGCAGTACTTC
CASREPGGNYEQYF
>TRBJ1-1|-|TRBV25-1|-
TGTGCCAGCAGTCCACCGACAGGGAACACTGAAGCTTTCTTT
CASSPPTGNTEAFF
>TRBJ1-5|-|TRBV5-1|TRBD1
TGCGCCAGCAGCGGGGGACAGCCGGATCAGCCCCAGCATTTT
CASSGGQPDQPQHF
>TRBJ1-2|-|TRBV29-1|-
TGCAGCGTTGATCTCCAGGGGCGAAATGTTTTCTATGGCTACACCTTC
CSVDLQGRNVFYGYTF
>TRBJ2-7|-|TRBV6-1|-
TGTGCCAGCAGTGAAGACAGATGGACCTACGAGCAGTACTTC
CASSEDRWTYEQYF
>TRBJ1-5|-|TRBV7-9|-
TGTGCCAGCAGCTATGGGACGGGGGATCAGCCCCAGCATTTT
CASSYGTGDQPQHF
>TRBJ1-6|-|TRBV21-1|-
TGTGCCAGCAGCAAAGACCGGGGCGACGGGTTTGGGGCTCTTAATTCACCCCTCCACTTT
CASSKDRGDGFGALNSPLHF
>TRBJ2-3|once|TRBV7-9|-
TGTGCCAGCAGCTCAAACAGGAGACTCACAGATACGCAGTATTTT
CASSSNRRLTDTQYF
>TRBJ2-3|-|TRBV11-3|-
TGTGCCAGCAGCTTAGGCGGTACTAGCACAGATACGCAGTATTTT
CASSLGGTSTDTQYF
>TRBJ1-2|-|TRBV19|-
TGTGCCAGTAGTATCGTGGGCGGGAGCGGCTACACCTTC
CASSIVGGSGYTF
>TRBJ2-3|-|TRBV15|-
TGTGCCACCAGCACCACCCATAGTACGCAGTATTTT
CATSTTHSTQYF
>TRBJ1-1|-|TRBV2|-
TGTGCCAGCAGCGAATCCCGGGACCCTCCTCAGGCTTTCTTT
CASSESRDPPQAFF
>TRBJ2-5|-|TRBV4-1|-
TGCGCCAGCAGCCAAGAGGCGGGGGAGACCCAGTACTTC
CASSQEAGETQYF
>TRBJ2-1|-|TRBV29-1|TRBD2
TGCAGCGTTGGGACTAGCGGGGGGGTGAATGAGCAGTTCTTC
CSVGTSGGVNEQFF
>TRBJ1-1|-|TRBV19|-
TGTGCCAGTAGCAGTCCTCCAGCAGTCAAAACTGAAGCTTTCTTT
CASSSPPAVKTEAFF
>TRBJ1-1|-|TRBV2|TRBD1
TGTGCCAGCATCTCACAGGGGAGGAACACTGAAGCTTTCTTT
CASISQGRNTEAFF
>TRBJ2-3|-|TRBV7-9|-
TGTGCCAGCAGCCCATATAGGGGGGTTATAAGCACAGATACGCAGTATTTT
CASSPYRGVISTDTQYF
>TRBJ1-1|few|TRBV29-1|-
TGCAGCGTTACAGAGGGGAACATGAACACTGAAGCTTTCTTT
CSVTEGNMNTEAFF
>TRBJ1-1|-|TRBV10-1|-
TGCGCCAGCAGTGAGTCGCAGGGGAACACTGAAGCTTTCTTT
CASSESQGNTEAFF
>TRBJ1-3|-|TRBV5-1|-
TGCGCCAGCAGCGCTGGAATCTCCCCTGGAAACACCATATATTTT
CASSAGISPGNTIYF
>TRBJ2-2|-|TRBV6-1|TRBD2
TGTGCCAGCAGTGAAGGCGGCGGGGGGCGGACCGGGGAGCTGTTTTTT
CASSEGGGGRTGELFF
>TRBJ1-1|once|TRBV7-9|-
TGTGCCAGCAGCTTTCCTGGTCTCAGAAAAGCTTTCTTT
CASSFPGLRKAFF
>TRBJ2-3|-|TRBV2|TRBD2
TGTGCCAGCAGTCACCTAGCGGGGGCAAGCACAGATACGCAGTATTTT
CASSHLAGASTDTQYF
>TRBJ1-6|-|TRBV15|-
TGTGCCACCAGCTTAGACAGAGGCGGTTCACCCCTCCACTTT
CATSLDRGGSPLHF
>TRBJ2-7|-|TRBV6-5|-
TGTGCCAGCAGTTACCAGAACAGGGACTACGAGCAGTACTTC
CASSYQNRDYEQYF
>TRBJ2-2|-|TRBV5-1|-
TGCGCCAGCAGCTTGGCCCGGGAGCTGTTTTTT
CASSLARELFF
>TRBJ2-5|-|TRBV2|-
TGTGCCAGCAGTGCCGGGACACTTGCCGAGACCCAGTACTTC
CASSAGTLAETQYF
>TRBJ2-3|-|TRBV6-8|TRBD2
TGTGCCAGCAGTAACCGCGGGGGGGCTGTAGATACGCAGTATTTT
CASSNRGGAVDTQYF
>TRBJ1-1|-|TRBV5-1|-
TGCGCCAGCAGACAAGTCCCCATGAACACTGAAGCTTTCTTT
CASRQVPMNTEAFF
>TRBJ1-5|-|TRBV5-8|-
TGTGCCAGCAGCTTGGCACAGAATCAGCCCCAGCATTTT
CASSLAQNQPQHF
>TRBJ1-1|-|TRBV7-9|-
TGTGCCAGCAGCTTGACCAGGTTGAACACTGAAGCTTTCTTT
CASSLTRLNTEAFF
>TRBJ1-6|-|TRBV5-1|TRBD1
TGCGCCAGCAGCGAGGGACAGGGGCTAGGATCACCCCTCCACTTT
CASSEGQGLGSPLHF
>TRBJ2-2|-|TRBV5-6|-
TGTGCCAGCAGCCCCCCGGGTGATCGCACCGGGGAGCTGTTTTTT
CASSPPGDRTGELFF
>TRBJ1-4|-|TRBV5-1|-
TGCGCCAGCAGCTTGGGGGGGCGCGTCGAAAAACTGTTTTTT
CASSLGGRVEKLFF